This TCR beta chain was recovered during a study of cytomegalovirus exposure and HLA in healthy donors. Turning to the study itself: Early release data held tens of millions of unique TCRs from HLA-typed donors.

This CDR3 comprises 17 residues. Use of 60 Vbeta and 13 Jbeta primers characterized the PCR. Profiled with immunoSEQ multiplex PCR; TCRdb holds only in-frame clones, not every one. The sample gives about 25,000 clones, roughly 73% of which show up once; about 4.2% is in the top ten. Healthy donors of bone marrow made up the group. This rearrangement joins TRBV21-1 to TRBJ2-1; TRBD2 is the table's D call, not checked against the DNA. TRBV21-1 is a documented pseudogene. The TCR was taken from a male donor in good health and CMV-seronegative. Material for sequencing was PBMCs. This CDR3 reads CASRTSGGPSSYNEQFF. The CDR3 DNA is TGTGCCAGCCGCACTAGCGGGGGCCCTAGCTCCTACAATGAGCAGTTCTTC.